The 14 T cell receptor beta chains given below trace back to one sample, sequenced in a study of long-term antiretroviral therapy in people with HIV. Researchers report immunoSEQ v3.0 was run at survey level. The repertoire was sequenced with immunoSEQ multiplex PCR; TCRdb's copy has only in-frame clones and lacks some. The sample has 9,500 to 11,000 clones, less than 80% seen once. The source was unsorted PBMCs, collected at the start of antiretroviral therapy, before treatment. The receptors were gathered from a man younger than 45 with HIV.

The gene calls are TRBV5-4 and TRBJ2-7; TRBD1 matches 7 bases. Looked up from germline, CDR1 is SGHNT and CDR2 is YYREEE (reference sequence). The CDR3 sequence is 13 residues long. V shed 3 bases and J 5 bases; nucleotides not matched to a gene: 5. CDR3 sequence (DNA): TGTGCCAGCAGCTCGACAGGGATGAACGAGCAGTACTTC. This gives the protein CASSSTGMNEQYF.

The chain employs TRBV18 and TRBJ2-1; TRBD1 might be the D (6 bases). The CDR3 runs 15 residues. CDR1 is KGHSH and CDR2 is LQKENI in the germline V gene. The V end lost 0 bases, the J end lost 4 bases, and 10 bases lay between the germline ends. The CDR3 loop is CASSPPGQKYNEQFF. The CDR3 DNA follows: TGTGCCAGCTCACCACCGGGACAAAAATACAATGAGCAGTTCTTC.

V gene TRBV7-2 combines with J gene TRBJ2-3, with TRBD2 matching over 8 bases. The CDR3 runs 14 residues. CDR1 and CDR2 (germline): SGHTA, FQGNSA. Trimming took 1 base from V and 6 from J; bases not matched to a gene: 3. CDR3 sequence: CASSLGLAGDTQYF. Written as DNA, the CDR3 is TGTGCCAGCAGCTTAGGGCTAGCGGGCGATACGCAGTATTTT. Using reference TRBV7-2 and TRBJ2-3 for the parts outside the CDR3, the full variable domain is GAGVSQSPSNKVTEKGKDVELRCDPISGHTALYWYRQSLGQGLEFLIYFQGNSAPDKSGLPSDRFSAERTGGSVSTLTIQRTQQEDSAVYLCASSLGLAGDTQYFGPGTRLTVL.

The chain joins TRBV19 to TRBJ1-1, with D possibly being TRBD1 (6 bases). Germline assignment: CDR1 LNHDA and CDR2 SQIVND (reference sequence). V lost 7 bases and J 11 bases, leaving 23 bases between the germline ends. This CDR3 spans 14 amino acids. The CDR3 loop reads CASTPTGKSSRAFF. The CDR3 DNA is TGTGCCAGTACCCCAACAGGGAAGAGCTCAAGGGCTTTCTTT.

The chain carries TRBV6-1 and TRBJ2-3, with D perhaps matching TRBD2 (5 bases). The V end lost 6 bases, the J end lost 3 bases, and 16 bases lay between the germline ends. The CDR3 runs 15 residues. Germline CDR1 reads MNHNS; CDR2 reads SASEGT. The DNA of the CDR3 is TGTGCCAGCAGGGTTGGACTCAGCCGAACAGATACGCAGTATTTT. Translated: CASRVGLSRTDTQYF.

A few counts support this clone. This chain joins TRBV14 and TRBJ1-2; perhaps TRBD1 as D (5 bases). The V gene lost 9 bases and the J gene lost 6 bases, with 17 bases spanning the gap. The CDR3 has 13 residues. Germline V lookup: CDR1 SGHDN, CDR2 FVKESK. The CDR3 loop is CASNHGGWDGYTF. The CDR3 nucleotides are TGTGCCAGTAACCACGGGGGTTGGGATGGCTACACCTTC.

CDR3 in DNA: TGTGCCAGCAGTTTGGGGGTGGGCAATCAGCCCCAGCATTTT. This codes for CASSLGVGNQPQHF. This chain links TRBV28 with TRBJ1-5; a weak D match, TRBD1 (5 bases). V lost 3 bases and J lost 2, with 8 bases in between. This CDR3 is 14 amino acids long. Per the germline V gene, CDR1 is MDHEN and CDR2 is SYDVKM.

The chain links TRBV6-6 to TRBJ1-2; D gene ambiguous. The germline V gene encodes CDR1 MNHNY and CDR2 SVGAGI (reference sequence). The CDR3 is 16 amino acids. The ends were cut back, 5 bases at V and 0 bases at J, with 16 bases in the middle. CDR3 nucleotides: TGTGCCAGCAGTCTACTAGGGAGCGATCCTAACTATGGCTACACCTTC. It is translated as CASSLLGSDPNYGYTF.

The chain carries TRBV27 and TRBJ2-7; D is undetermined. CDR1 and CDR2 (germline): MNHEY, SMNVEV (reference sequence). The V and J ends lost 6 bases and 5 bases respectively, with 17 bases between them. The CDR3 contains 14 residues. CDR3 in amino acids: CASSTKTHLDEQYF. The CDR3 nucleotides are TGTGCCAGCAGCACTAAAACACACTTGGACGAGCAGTACTTC.

This rearrangement joins TRBV6-6 to TRBJ2-3, with 9 bases matching TRBD2. The CDR3 runs 15 residues. Germline CDR1 is MNHNY and CDR2 is SVGAGI (reference sequence). Trimming cost V 6 bases and J 8 bases; bases outside gene matches: 12. The CDR3 DNA sequence: TGTGCCAGCAGCAGCGGAGCGGGGGGAGGGGGTACGCAGTATTTT. Translated: CASSSGAGGGGTQYF.

The chain couples TRBV11-3 to TRBJ2-7, with D possibly matching TRBD1 (6 bases). Trimming took 0 bases from V and 7 from J, leaving 13 bases between them. The CDR3 has 14 amino acids. Germline V gene data show CDR1 as SGHNT and CDR2 as YENEEA. Written as DNA, the CDR3 is TGTGCCAGCAGCTTAGATCCGTCGGACAGTGAGCAGTACTTC. Its translation is CASSLDPSDSEQYF.

V usage is TRBV15 and J usage is TRBJ1-2, with TRBD1 as a possible D gene (6 bases). The germline V gene encodes CDR1 LNHNV and CDR2 YYDKDF (reference sequence). This CDR3 contains 15 residues. V dropped 0 bases and J dropped 8 bases, with 16 bases sitting between them. CDR3 nucleotide sequence: TGTGCCACCAGCAGAGATCGAGGAGAGGGGGAAGGCTACACCTTC. It specifies CATSRDRGEGEGYTF.

CDR3 DNA sequence: TGTGCCTGGATCAGAGGGACGGGGCCTGAAGCTTTCTTT. Protein sequence: CAWIRGTGPEAFF. This rearrangement joins TRBV30 to TRBJ1-1; perhaps TRBD1 as D (5 bases). Trimming removed 4 bases from V and 6 bases from J, with 15 bases in between. The CDR3 loop spans 13 amino acids. Germline CDR1 GTSNPN, CDR2 SVGIG (reference sequence).

This clone has only one observation. V gene TRBV11-3 combines with J gene TRBJ1-1, with D possibly matching TRBD1 (6 bases). CDR3 length equals 15 residues. Germline V lookup: CDR1 SGHNT, CDR2 YENEEA. Trimming cost V 1 base and J 3 bases, with 12 bases left between them. CDR3 sequence: CASSLANRADTEAFF. For the CDR3, the DNA is TGTGCCAGCAGCTTAGCTAACAGGGCCGACACTGAAGCTTTCTTT.